A selection of T cell receptor beta chains follows, all from one sample in a study of T cell repertoires in cytomegalovirus infection. TCRdb called the reads again in MiXCR, with one record for every CDR3 protein. The table records about 830,000 distinct CDR3 sequences, less than 35% of them present only once. What these receptors recognize is not known. The sample here was cultured CD8+ T cells from PBMCs, taken from culture after CMV antigen stimulation. All receptors come from a human donor in good health (CMV status not recorded). Some clones in this sample may be carry-over from other donors' samples. Each CDR3 is given with its conserved first and last residue. D genes are given only for firm matches. For some rows the clone size is stated as once, few or many, or as a class when expanded; others skip it.

V	size	J	D	DNA	CDR3
TRBV5-6	.	TRBJ1-2	.	TGTGCCAGCAGCTCGGACAAGATCTATGGCTACACCTTC	CASSSDKIYGYTF
TRBV7-2	many	TRBJ2-7	.	TGTGCCAGCAGCTTAGTGGGGCGGGGAGGAACCTACGAGCAGTACTTC	CASSLVGRGGTYEQYF
TRBV6-1	.	TRBJ1-5	.	TGTGCCAGCAGTGAAGAAGGGGGGGCAGCTCTTCAGCCCCAGCATTTT	CASSEEGGAALQPQHF
TRBV2	few	TRBJ1-1	.	TGTGCCAGCAGTGATTTGGGACGGACGAACACTGAAGCTTTCTTT	CASSDLGRTNTEAFF
TRBV13	.	TRBJ1-5	.	TGTGCCAGCAGCTTAGGCTTGGGGGCGCAGCCCCAGCATTTT	CASSLGLGAQPQHF
TRBV3-1	.	TRBJ1-6	.	TGTGCCAGCAGCCAGTCGGACAGTGTCGCCTATAATTCACCCCTCCACTTT	CASSQSDSVAYNSPLHF
TRBV11-2	.	TRBJ1-1	TRBD1	TGTGCCAGCAGCCCCGGGACAGGGAAGGGGGTTGAGATGAACACTGAAGCTTTCTTT	CASSPGTGKGVEMNTEAFF
TRBV12-3/TRBV12-4	many	TRBJ2-3	TRBD2	TGTGCCAGCCTCGCGGGGGGAGGAGATACGCAGTATTTT	CASLAGGGDTQYF
TRBV7-2	.	TRBJ2-5	TRBD2	TGTGCCAGCAGGTTAAATCGGGACTACGCAGAGACCCAGTACTTC	CASRLNRDYAETQYF
TRBV14	few	TRBJ2-1	TRBD2	TGTGCCAGCAGCCAAATGGGCGGGGGAAGGCAACGCAATGAGCAGTTCTTC	CASSQMGGGRQRNEQFF
TRBV4-1	.	TRBJ2-1	TRBD2	TGCGCCAGCAGCCAAGATTCACTAGCGGGGTCCTACAATGAGCAGTTCTTC	CASSQDSLAGSYNEQFF
TRBV7-6	many	TRBJ2-5	.	TGTGCCAGCAGCTTTAGGCAGGGTGATGGGGAGACCCAGTACTTC	CASSFRQGDGETQYF
TRBV28	.	TRBJ2-1	.	TGTGCCAGCAGTTTATTGAGTTCCAGTTCGAGCTCCTACAATGAGCAGTTCTTC	CASSLLSSSSSSYNEQFF
TRBV28	.	TRBJ2-1	.	TGTGCCAGCATTGGAGGGGTGGGCTACAATGAGCAGTTCTTC	CASIGGVGYNEQFF
TRBV10-2	.	TRBJ2-3	.	TGCGCCAACAGTGAGGGGACGGTAGATACGCAGTATTTT	CANSEGTVDTQYF
TRBV7-8	few	TRBJ2-7	TRBD2	TGTGCCAGCAGCATAGATTTAGCGGGGGCCTCCTACGAGCAGTACTTC	CASSIDLAGASYEQYF
TRBV6-2/TRBV6-3	few	TRBJ2-5	TRBD2	TGTGCCAGCAGTTACACCCGACTAGCGGGGGCTCAAGAGACCCAGTACTTC	CASSYTRLAGAQETQYF
TRBV29-1	.	TRBJ1-1	.	TGCAGCTTCTTACCGCGGGGCGGCCGAACTGAAGCTTTCTTT	CSFLPRGGRTEAFF
TRBV7-2	few	TRBJ2-3	.	TGTGCCAGCAGCCCCCCGCTCGGGACACACTCTAGCACAGATACGCAGTATTTT	CASSPPLGTHSSTDTQYF
TRBV7-9	.	TRBJ1-5	.	TGTGCCAGCAGTCATTTGGGGGAGCCCCAGCATTTT	CASSHLGEPQHF
TRBV24-1	few	TRBJ2-3	TRBD1	TGTGCCACCAGTGATTTGGGATGGACAGGATCTAGCACAGATACGCAGTATTTT	CATSDLGWTGSSTDTQYF
TRBV15	few	TRBJ2-1	TRBD2	TGTGCCACCAGGCCCCGGGGGGACTACAATGAGCAGTTCTTC	CATRPRGDYNEQFF
TRBV12-5	.	TRBJ1-2	TRBD1	TGTGCTAGTGGTTTGACAGGGGACGGCTACACCTTC	CASGLTGDGYTF
TRBV4-1	few	TRBJ1-5	.	TGCGCCAGCAGCCAAGAAGCGGCAGACTCTAATCAGCCCCAGCATTTT	CASSQEAADSNQPQHF
TRBV6-2/TRBV6-3	.	TRBJ2-2	TRBD1	TGTGCCAGCAGTTACTCCACAGGGGTCACCGGGGAGCTGTTTTTT	CASSYSTGVTGELFF
TRBV7-2	few	TRBJ2-7	TRBD2	TGTGCCAGCAGCTGGGGGGGTGACTACGAGCAGTACTTC	CASSWGGDYEQYF
TRBV7-7	many	TRBJ2-2	.	TGTGCTAGCAGCGGTGAGGTCGGGACAACGAACACCGGGGAGCTGTTTTTT	CASSGEVGTTNTGELFF
TRBV6-1	many	TRBJ1-5	TRBD1	TGTGCCAGCATCGGACAGGCGGGCAATCAGCCCCAGCATTTT	CASIGQAGNQPQHF